The clone carrying this TCR beta chain has just a few counts. This sample is part of a study of T-cell reconstitution after alpha-beta-depleted transplantation in children. The ends lost 0 bases at V and 3 bases at J; junction bases unmatched: 5. CDR1 is MNHEY, CDR2 SMNVEV, per germline (reference sequence). The CDR3 runs to 15 residues. Molecular barcoding with unique molecular identifiers was used for the TCRbeta library. TCRdb called the PCR reads again in MiXCR, with one record for every CDR3 protein. The sample includes approximately 89,000 distinct CDR3 sequences, 15% of them seen just once. This receptor was obtained from a male patient between 2 and 15 years old who had a stem cell transplant for acute lymphoblastic leukemia, so the T cells may come from the graft donor. This sample comprised PBMCs, mostly from graft donor cells, obtained 180 days after TCRalphabeta/CD19-depleted stem cell transplant. The chain joins TRBV27 to TRBJ2-7, with 7 bases lining up with TRBD1. CDR3 amino acids: CASSLSATGIYEQYF. CDR3 nucleotide sequence: TGTGCCAGCAGTTTATCCGCGACAGGGATCTACGAGCAGTACTTC.